This is a list of T cell receptor beta chains from one sample in a study of cytomegalovirus exposure and HLA in healthy donors. The method was immunoSEQ multiplex PCR; TCRdb's version includes in-frame clones alone and lacks a portion of them. The repertoire holds 110,000 or so clones, with roughly 86% as singletons. The sample taken for sequencing was PBMCs. The receptors here all came from a woman aged 18-30 years in good health and CMV-seronegative. The CDR3 runs from the conserved cysteine through the conserved F or W. D genes are given only for firm matches. Not every row has a clone size; where given, it reads once, few, many or a size class.

>once|TRBV2|TRBD1|TRBJ1-1
CASSLDRAVNTEAFF
TGTGCCAGCAGCCTTGACAGGGCGGTGAACACTGAAGCTTTCTTT
>-|TRBV4-3|TRBD2|TRBJ2-5
CASSRVAGYFRRELETQYF
TGCGCCAGCAGCCGAGTAGCGGGCTACTTCCGACGGGAGTTAGAGACCCAGTACTTC
>-|TRBV4-3|TRBD1|TRBJ1-4
CASSQDLGGTGLGEKLFF
TGCGCCAGCAGCCAAGATTTGGGGGGGACAGGGCTCGGCGAAAAACTGTTTTTT
>-|TRBV30|-|TRBJ2-5
CAWSGGNQETQYF
TGTGCCTGGAGCGGCGGTAACCAAGAGACCCAGTACTTC
>-|TRBV11-1|TRBD2|TRBJ2-3
CASSQRTSGGGIADTQYF
TGTGCCAGCAGCCAGAGGACTAGCGGGGGGGGTATAGCAGATACGCAGTATTTT
>-|TRBV9|TRBD2|TRBJ2-1
CASSVGTSGMMGEQFF
TGTGCCAGCAGCGTCGGGACTAGCGGAATGATGGGTGAGCAGTTCTTC
>-|TRBV30|-|TRBJ2-7
CAWSVLRGANEQYF
TGTGCCTGGAGTGTACTTCGCGGGGCCAACGAGCAGTACTTC
>-|TRBV5-4|-|TRBJ1-2
CASSWEAPGYTF
TGTGCCAGCAGCTGGGAGGCTCCAGGCTACACCTTC
>few|TRBV19|-|TRBJ2-7
CASSIGGGLAHEQYF
TGTGCCAGTAGTATAGGTGGAGGGTTGGCTCACGAGCAGTACTTC
>-|TRBV4-3|-|TRBJ2-7
CASSQERRGGVAYEQYF
TGCGCCAGCAGCCAAGAAAGAAGGGGCGGGGTGGCCTACGAGCAGTACTTC
>-|TRBV9|-|TRBJ2-2
CASSALSSELFF
TGTGCCAGCAGCGCTCTATCGTCCGAGCTGTTTTTT
>-|TRBV19|TRBD1|TRBJ2-7
CASSRDRGYEQYF
TGTGCCAGTAGTCGGGACAGGGGTTACGAGCAGTACTTC
>once|TRBV27|-|TRBJ2-1
CASSPGGPWGEQFF
TGTGCCAGCTCGCCCGGGGGGCCCTGGGGGGAGCAGTTCTTC
>once|TRBV9|TRBD1|TRBJ2-5
CASSVAPGAGGETQYF
TGTGCCAGCAGCGTAGCTCCAGGCGCAGGGGGAGAGACCCAGTACTTC
>-|TRBV4-3|TRBD1|TRBJ2-7
CASSPGQGGTYEQYF
TGCGCCAGCAGCCCTGGACAGGGGGGTACCTACGAGCAGTACTTC
>-|TRBV6-1|TRBD1|TRBJ1-1
CASSRDRGLTEAFF
TGTGCCAGCAGTCGGGACAGGGGGTTAACTGAAGCTTTCTTT
>-|TRBV4-3|TRBD2|TRBJ2-5
CASSQLGGVAGVVETQYF
TGCGCCAGCAGCCAATTGGGTGGAGTAGCGGGAGTTGTTGAGACCCAGTACTTC
>-|TRBV14|-|TRBJ2-7
CASSQTPSQNLYEQYF
TGTGCCAGCAGCCAAACGCCCTCTCAGAATTTATACGAGCAGTACTTC
>-|TRBV5-4|-|TRBJ2-3
CASSPYRAKGADTQYF
TGTGCCAGCAGCCCCTACAGGGCCAAGGGAGCAGATACGCAGTATTTT
>-|TRBV9|TRBD1|TRBJ1-2
CASSGRQGYGYTF
TGTGCCAGCAGCGGCCGACAGGGCTATGGCTACACCTTC
>-|TRBV4-1|-|TRBJ1-5
CASSQAGGQGRSNQPQHF
TGCGCCAGCAGCCAAGCGGGGGGGCAGGGACGTAGCAATCAGCCCCAGCATTTT
>-|TRBV29-1|-|TRBJ1-2
CSVIPGLHPNYGYTF
TGCAGCGTTATTCCAGGTCTCCATCCCAACTATGGCTACACCTTC